Sequencing of this T cell receptor (beta chain) was carried out in a study of shared clonotypes between healthy human individuals (dated by TCRdb to between 2020 and 2021). Some background on the complete study: The cohort included three men and a couple of women between 18 and 49 years of age. For each donor, three plates each were used for CD4 naive and CD4 memory, two plates were used for CD8 naive, and one plate was used for CD8 memory. To estimate repertoire size and how much clonotype sharing occurs between individuals, the study deeply sequenced the blood TCR repertoires of about five healthy adults. To increase sequencing depth and limit assay-specific biases, different laboratories used diverse techniques to prepare libraries and sequence TCR repertoires. Each donor's leukapheresis produced roughly between roughly 0.85 and 9 billion PBMCs. Summary of the overall study and its limitations: Sampling was limited to blood, and TCR repertoires in tissue likely differ from TCR repertoires in blood. Because the study included only a small number of donors, the genetic and exposure-history diversity represented was limited. Incomplete sequencing was indicated by rarefaction of sorted-subset datasets, despite the large sequencing depth. Naive subsets generally had larger estimated clonotype richness than memory subsets. Clonotypes shared by all four sorted-subset donors showed higher generation probabilities than non-shared clonotypes. Pairwise subsampling indicated that sequencing depth was expected to affect the degree of clonotype sharing among donors. About 5% of naive CD4, 3.5% of naive CD8, approximately 2% of memory CD4, and 0.35% to 0.5% of memory CD8 clonotypes were shared across a handful of donors.

About this clone: What antigen it recognizes has not been identified. The input lacks base qualities; no much larger clone sits a single base away.

Using the deep immunoSEQ assay, TCR CDR3 regions were amplified from genomic DNA by multiplex PCR. For each cell subset, the extracted genomic DNA was distributed evenly across all wells of several immunoSEQ 96-well plates, and each plate served as one replicate. For sorted subsets, each replicate PCR was loaded with roughly 0.2 ug genomic DNA, equivalent to approximately 27,000 T cell genomes. Purified libraries were measured with a Qubit 3.0 fluorometer, size-checked on a Bioanalyzer 2100, and measured again with the KAPA Library Quantification kit. A separate single-read 150-cycle Illumina NextSeq 550 flow cell was used to sequence each immunoSEQ 96-well plate. The authors processed their data as follows. Because only junctional sequences without quality scores were contained in the immunoSEQ output, filtering matching that applied to full-length reads could not be performed. To assign V/J genes and CDR3, sequences were annotated using PyIR, a Python wrapper for IgBLAST v1.9, with IMGT germline references. Any read was removed if the V/J assignment was weak (E-value above 1e-6), the CDR3 was missing, or the read contained stop codons, out-of-frame junctions, or ambiguous translated residues. A V3J clonotype was defined by an identical inferred V gene, J gene, and CDR3 amino acid sequence. The percentage overlap between two repertoires was calculated by dividing the number of shared unique clonotypes by the size of the smaller repertoire. Repertoire richness was assessed with RTK rarefaction, the Chao1 estimator, and Recon v2.1 estimates of unobserved clonotypes. Generation probabilities were computed with OLGA for all TCRbeta clonotypes obtained by the gDNA method from four donors. TCRdb limited this immuneACCESS table to in-frame rearrangements with V and J called. A share of clones is missing; checked studies link under half to unresolved V genes, and the rest is unexplained. Clone size and the V and J calls come from that table; the DNA yielded D and trimming. The sample yields about 2,500,000 clones; around nine tenths were counted once. The top ten hold about 0.13% of the sample.

Sequences SGHAT (CDR1) and FQNNGV (CDR2) are obtained from the germline V gene. The CDR3 has 13 amino acids, counting the end cysteine and phenylalanine. The entry retains the CDR3 DNA only, 39 bases that are in frame from base 1. Trimming removed 2 bases from V and 8 bases from J, leaving 12 bases between the germline ends. Donors were healthy HIV-negative adults with no recently reported acute infections or vaccinations. Every donor was a Caucasian adult residing in Nashville, Tennessee, USA. CD4+ T cells were enriched through magnetic negative selection, after which naive cells were positively selected on CD45RA and the remaining negative fraction served as the memory subset. Blood was obtained by leukapheresis, after which PBMCs were separated by Ficoll-Histopaque density gradient centrifugation and cryopreserved in liquid nitrogen vapor phase. Analytical flow cytometry was used to check the purity and quantity of every magnetically sorted T cell population. From each sorted fraction, genomic DNA was isolated and quantified by UV absorbance on a Nanodrop 2000c.

The source material was naive CD4+ T cells sorted from blood. The sample's cell subset or site label, in plain terms: CD45RA+ positively selected. The source is a young man in good health. In this chain, TRBV11-2 is recombined with TRBJ1-2; the D segment could be TRBD1, given 5 matching bases. The sequence in DNA is TGTGCCAGCAGCTTAAGCGGGGGGAACGGCTACACCTTC. Protein translation: CASSLSGGNGYTF.